These 9 T cell receptor beta chains were all obtained from the same sample, sequenced in a study of T cell changes during pregnancy in multiple sclerosis. Profiled with immunoSEQ multiplex PCR; TCRdb holds only in-frame clones, not every one. The sample yields under 70,000 clones, 91% seen once. This sample comprised peripheral blood, obtained after pregnancy. These receptors were obtained from a female donor in good health, enrolled as a control in a pregnancy study.

The rearrangement links TRBV9 to TRBJ1-1; D is unclear. The germline V gene encodes CDR1 SGDLS and CDR2 YYNGEE. The CDR3 is 13 amino acids. Trimming took off 3 bases at V and 0 bases at J, with 6 bases between the two ends. CDR3 in DNA: TGTGCCAGCAGCGGACGGGTGAACACTGAAGCTTTCTTT. Translation gives CASSGRVNTEAFF.

The chain is built from TRBV30 and TRBJ2-2; the match to TRBD1 covers 7 bases. Germline V gene data show CDR1 as GTSNPN and CDR2 as SVGIG (reference sequence). This CDR3 is 13 amino acids long. V shed 1 base, J shed 7 bases, and the junction held 3 bases outside the gene matches. In nucleotides, the CDR3 is TGTGCCTGGAGTGCAGGGACAGTCGGGGAGCTGTTTTTT. It specifies CAWSAGTVGELFF.

The chain employs TRBV15 and TRBJ1-6; 7 bases line up with TRBD1. The V segment lost 4 bases and the J segment 5 bases; nucleotides outside the gene matches: 5. CDR3 size: 15 residues. Germline V gene sequence: CDR1 LNHNV, CDR2 YYDKDF (reference sequence). The CDR3, as DNA: TGTGCCACCAGCATAAGACAGGGCGATAATTCACCCCTCCACTTT. Its protein is CATSIRQGDNSPLHF.

The chain combines TRBV15 with TRBJ1-1; D remains ambiguous. V lost 3 bases and J lost 0, with 11 bases in between. Germline V gene lookup returns CDR1 LNHNV and CDR2 YYDKDF (reference sequence). CDR3 size: 15 residues. CDR3 DNA sequence: TGTGCCACCAGCAGTCGAGCAGACATGAACACTGAAGCTTTCTTT. Translation: CATSSRADMNTEAFF.

The sample holds one count of this clone. CDR3 sequence: CASSLDNLAGQPQHF. CDR3 coding DNA: TGTGCCAGCAGCTTAGACAACTTAGCGGGTCAGCCCCAGCATTTT. The chain uses TRBV7-2 and TRBJ1-5; no clear D. Germline CDR1 reads SGHTA; CDR2 reads FQGNSA. The CDR3 is made up of 15 amino acids. The V and J ends lost 1 base and 6 bases respectively, with 13 bases between them.

The CDR3: CASSQATVGAELSSYNSPLHF. The CDR3 DNA sequence: TGCGCCAGCAGCCAAGCTACGGTGGGGGCGGAACTTAGCTCCTATAATTCACCCCTCCACTTT. The rearrangement links TRBV4-1 to TRBJ1-6; tentative D call: TRBD1 (6 bases). The CDR3 spans 21 residues. V was cut by 1 base and J by 0 bases, with 22 bases left in between. Germline V gene sequence: CDR1 MGHRA, CDR2 YSYEKL.

CDR3 in amino acids: CAWNLGSSGNTIYF. The CDR3 nucleotides read TGTGCCTGGAATTTGGGGAGCTCTGGAAACACCATATATTTT. The chain links TRBV30 to TRBJ1-3; D ambiguous. The length of the CDR3 is 14 residues. The V gene's germline CDR1 is GTSNPN and CDR2 SVGIG (reference sequence). V was shortened by 4 bases and J by 0 bases, with 10 bases between the two germline ends.

The chain recombines TRBV4-2 with TRBJ2-7; TRBD2 aligns across 7 bases. The junction had 7 bases not matched to a gene; V was cut back by 0 bases and J by 5 bases. CDR3 length equals 15 residues. Per the germline V gene, CDR1 is LGHNA and CDR2 is YNFKEQ. The CDR3 here is CASSQERLAAHEQYF. CDR3 sequence (DNA): TGTGCCAGCAGCCAAGAACGCCTAGCGGCACACGAGCAGTACTTC.

This chain uses TRBV9 with TRBJ2-5; 10 nucleotides match TRBD1. The CDR3 has 15 amino acids. CDR1 and CDR2 (germline): SGDLS, YYNGEE. The J segment lost 5 bases and the V segment lost 0 bases, leaving 4 bases of the junction unmatched. The CDR3 region has the DNA TGTGCCAGCAGCGTAGCGGGACAGGGGTCGGAGACCCAGTACTTC. This codes for CASSVAGQGSETQYF.